What follows are 13 T cell receptor beta chains derived from one specimen sequenced in a study of cytomegalovirus exposure and HLA in healthy donors. PCR employed 60 Vbeta and 13 Jbeta primers. The assay was immunoSEQ multiplex PCR, and TCRdb's table has in-frame clones only and misses some. The table lists around 160,000 clones, around 83% of them singletons. Sample: PBMCs. These TCRs come from a male donor in good health and CMV-seropositive.

The chain links TRBV2 to TRBJ1-1; D is perhaps TRBD1 (5 bases). This CDR3 contains 13 residues. V lost 11 bases, J lost 1 base, and 14 bases lay in between. The germline V gene encodes CDR1 SNHLY and CDR2 FYNNEI. CDR3 region: CAAKAQANTEAFF. The CDR3 nucleotides read TGTGCCGCAAAGGCACAGGCGAACACTGAAGCTTTCTTT.

The genes are TRBV10-3 and TRBJ1-1; unclear D gene. V shed 11 bases and J shed 1 base, with 14 bases lying between them. The CDR3 runs to 13 residues. From germline, CDR1 is ENHRY and CDR2 SYGVKD. CDR3 residues: CAGRGKGNTEAFF. In nucleotides, the CDR3 is TGTGCCGGCAGAGGGAAAGGGAACACTGAAGCTTTCTTT.

The V call is TRBV30, the J call TRBJ1-5; D remains ambiguous. Germline V gene lookup returns CDR1 GTSNPN and CDR2 SVGIG (reference sequence). V lost 2 bases and J 6 bases, leaving 11 bases between the germline ends. This CDR3 has 13 residues. This CDR3 reads CAWSPREGQPQHF. CDR3 coding DNA: TGTGCCTGGAGTCCCCGGGAGGGTCAGCCCCAGCATTTT.

The V and J genes are TRBV11-2 and TRBJ2-2, with 10 bases identical to TRBD2. The CDR3 is made up of 15 amino acids. The germline CDR1 and CDR2 sequences are SGHAT and FQNNGV. Germline trimming cut 5 bases from V and 7 bases from J; bases unmatched to any gene: 7. The CDR3 protein is CASSRPTSGYGELFF. In DNA form, the CDR3 reads TGTGCCAGCAGCCGGCCGACTAGCGGGTACGGGGAGCTGTTTTTT.

With respect to this clone: At one end, the junction sequence differs from germline, possibly due to a read error. The chain carries TRBV5-4 and TRBJ2-4; D possibly corresponds to TRBD2 (5 bases). Germline values: CDR1 SGHNT, CDR2 YYREEE (reference sequence). CDR3 size: 16 residues. The CDR3 DNA sequence: TGTGCCAGCAGCTTGGCCTTCGCAGCCCCGGGAAACAGTCAGTACTTC. Protein product: CASSLAFAAPGNSQYF.

V and J are TRBV6-5 and TRBJ1-3; no reliable D call. Germline CDR1 and CDR2: MNHEY and SVGAGI. There are 15 residues in the CDR3. The germline V and J ends were trimmed by 5 bases and 0 bases, with 11 bases remaining between them. The CDR3 protein is CASSGWASSGNTIYF. The CDR3 nucleotides are TGTGCCAGCAGTGGATGGGCGAGCTCTGGAAACACCATATATTTT.

This clone was counted once. The junction does not match germline at one end; this may be a read error. V usage is TRBV2 and J usage is TRBJ2-6, with D possibly TRBD1 on 5 matching bases. The CDR3 covers 17 residues. Looked up from germline, CDR1 is SNHLY and CDR2 is FYNNEI. The CDR3 region is CASSGSSSSSGANGLTF. The DNA of the CDR3 is TGTGCCAGCAGTGGATCGAGTAGCAGCTCTGGGGCCAACGGCCTGACTTTC.

The chain links TRBV27 to TRBJ2-7; 7 nucleotides align to TRBD1. The CDR3 has 15 residues. Germline trimming cut 3 bases from V and 5 bases from J; bases unmatched to any gene: 10. Germline values: CDR1 MNHEY, CDR2 SMNVEV (reference sequence). The CDR3 reads CASSFKGADRDEQYF. The CDR3 DNA follows: TGTGCCAGCAGTTTTAAGGGGGCAGATCGGGACGAGCAGTACTTC.

The chain is built from TRBV5-1 and TRBJ1-2; possible D gene TRBD1, 6 bases. Germline lookup yields CDR1 SGHRS and CDR2 YFSETQ. CDR3 size: 13 residues. V was clipped by 4 bases and J by 5 bases, with 12 bases between them. CDR3 coding DNA: TGCGCCAGCAGCCCGGGGGGCGGATATGGCTACACCTTC. Protein product: CASSPGGGYGYTF. Supplemented by reference TRBV5-1 and TRBJ1-2, the full variable domain reads KAGVTQTPRYLIKTRGQQVTLSCSPISGHRSVSWYQQTPGQGLQFLFEYFSETQRNKGNFPGRFSGRQFSNSRSEMNVSTLELGDSALYLCASSPGGGYGYTFGSGTRLTVV.

The gene calls are TRBV14 and TRBJ2-1, with 9 bases aligning to TRBD1. The CDR3 runs 17 residues. Germline V CDR1 and CDR2: SGHDN, FVKESK. V trimming: 4 bases; J trimming: 2 bases; junction bases outside the gene matches: 9. CDR3: CASSRRRGTGPYNEQFF. The DNA of the CDR3 is TGTGCCAGCAGCCGAAGGCGGGGGACAGGGCCCTACAATGAGCAGTTCTTC.

Only one count was recorded for this clone. The chain is built from TRBV13 and TRBJ2-5; 10 bases match TRBD1. CDR1 PRHDT and CDR2 FYEKMQ come from the germline V gene (reference sequence). The J segment lost 1 base and the V segment lost 5 bases, leaving 4 bases of the junction unmatched. This CDR3 contains 15 residues. CDR3 sequence reads: CASSTRTGGQETQYF. DNA for the CDR3: TGTGCCAGCAGCACACGGACAGGGGGCCAAGAGACCCAGTACTTC.

This clone was detected a few times. The chain has TRBV20-1 and TRBJ2-1, with 9 bases aligning to TRBD1. Germline-derived CDR1 and CDR2 are DFQATT and SNEGSKA (reference sequence). The CDR3 has 11 amino acids. J lost 9 bases, V lost 7 bases, and 4 bases had no gene match. The CDR3 nucleotides are TGCAGTGGCAGACAGGGGGGTGAGCAGTTCTTC. It specifies CSGRQGGEQFF.

This clone was detected a few times. The V gene is TRBV7-2, the J gene TRBJ1-3, with D perhaps matching TRBD1 (5 bases). Trimming cost V 1 base and J 4 bases, with 14 bases left between them. From germline, CDR1 is SGHTA and CDR2 FQGNSA. This CDR3 region has 16 residues. DNA for the CDR3: TGTGCCAGCAGCTTAGTTGTGGCAGGGAACGGAAACACCATATATTTT. Protein: CASSLVVAGNGNTIYF.